This TCR beta chain was found in a study of T cells in Graves' hyperthyroidism and ophthalmopathy (dated by TCRdb to between 2018 and 2021). Notes on the research overall: Peripheral blood was sampled at the time of initial diagnosis, prior to any treatment. The roughly 94 discovery patients were randomly divided into training and test sets at a 7:3 ratio. To identify distinguishing TCR V-J signatures, a discovery cohort of about 95 patients was used, comprising 40 to 45 with Graves' ophthalmopathy and 55 to 65 with stable Graves' hyperthyroidism. Once sampling was done, hyperthyroidism patients were given methimazole at a starting dose of 30 mg daily, whereas ophthalmopathy patients were given high-dose intravenous methylprednisolone. In addition, the study compared T-cell repertoires in thyroid tissue and in blood from roughly 6 Graves' hyperthyroidism patients. The paper reports TCR Vbeta CDR3 sequencing of approximately 140 peripheral blood samples: around 41 ophthalmopathy, approximately 74 hyperthyroidism and roughly 17 progressor patients. Whether ophthalmopathy could be predicted prospectively was tested in an independent validation cohort made up of under 20 hyperthyroidism patients plus 17 patients who later progressed to ophthalmopathy.

This clonotype was seen many times. What antigen it recognizes has not been identified. Base qualities are not provided; no much larger clone lies one nucleotide away. The full study reports these points: In validation, the model predicted progression to ophthalmopathy with 55% to 71% sensitivity and 72% to 75% specificity, a median of approximately 6.7 months before onset. In cross-validation, a model built on a 13 V-J signature told ophthalmopathy apart from stable hyperthyroidism with approximately 91% sensitivity and around 84% specificity, and in testing the same model reached 80%/75%. No statistical method was used to set the sample size in advance, and investigators knew the group allocation. Blood samples also contained most of the expanded thyroid clonotypes (frequency above 0.001), which suggests that blood repertoires may reflect thyroid immune responses.

The CDR3 measures 13 amino acids from cysteine to phenylalanine. The sequence is cut down to CDR3 DNA, 39 bases in frame from base 1. The germline V gene encodes CDR1 DFQATT and CDR2 SNEGSKA (reference sequence). V is reduced by 0 bases and J by 6 bases, leaving a spacing of 8 bases between them. TCR beta CDR3 regions were amplified from RNA transcripts. For the first round of RT-PCR on the TCR CDR3, the HTBI primer set was used together with the Qiagen OneStep RT-PCR kit. Libraries were constructed in a second round of multiplex PCR, after which size selection and purification were carried out. The libraries were sequenced on an Illumina HiSeq2000 using paired-end 100 bp reads. On the authors' methods: SOAPnuke was used to process the raw data, throwing out any read that contained adapters or uncalled bases, had a mean Phred below 15, or lacked an exact constant-primer or identifier match. High-quality paired reads were merged with COPE v1.2.5, and unique nucleotide sequences were defined as clonotypes. MiTCR v1.1 was used to align the clonotypes against IMGT TRBV, TRBD and TRBJ reference segments. The analysis was restricted to V-J combinations with a frequency above 0.0001, which together covered just over 99% of the repertoires. The TCS score was defined as F50 (clonal expansion) divided by E x V (chaos), with BLOSUM62-based TCRdist calculated between CDR3 peptides within each V-J. Welch's t-statistics and random forest reduced fewer than 550 V-J features to 10 to 15, which were used in a naive Bayes classifier (R e1071). TCRdb reprocessed the public reads (quality trimming at Q25 with fastp, clone calling with MiXCR) and kept in-frame beta chains. Each record represents a unique CDR3 protein, reported with the most common genes and DNA among its rows. V and J calls and clone size were set by TCRdb, not the authors. The sample table lists roughly 200,000 distinct CDR3 sequences, about 18% of them with a count of one. The top ten constitute around 47% of the sample.

Stable Graves' hyperthyroidism was defined as no progression to ophthalmopathy during 18 months of follow-up. Hyperthyroidism patients were aged 18 to 65 years and newly diagnosed, with disease duration of less than 2 months. Patients with uncontrolled infections, other autoimmune diseases, pregnancy or lactation were excluded. Diagnoses relied on clinical symptoms, serum thyroxine and TRAb, thyroid ultrasound and orbital computed tomography. Ficoll-Paque density gradient centrifugation was used to isolate PBMCs from around 10 ml of fresh peripheral blood. Total RNA was extracted using Trizol reagent, and RNA quality was assessed on an Agilent 2100 Bioanalyzer.

The V and J genes are TRBV20-1 and TRBJ1-4; perhaps TRBD1 is the D gene, with 5 bases matching. The origin of this receptor is a middle-aged man with Graves' hyperthyroidism. The sequenced sample was blood. The DNA sequence reads TGCAGTGCTAGAGAGGACAATTATGAAAAACTGTTTTTT. Its translation reads: CSAREDNYEKLFF.